These 27 T cell receptor beta chains originate from one sample sequenced in a study of cytomegalovirus exposure and HLA in healthy donors. Researchers ran the PCR with 60 Vbeta and 13 Jbeta primers. Data came from immunoSEQ multiplex PCR; TCRdb stores just in-frame clones and leaves some out. Seen here are 160,000 or so clones, about 75% observed once, and the top ten hold around 2.6%. Sequences were obtained from PBMCs. These receptor sequences come from a female donor in good health and CMV-seronegative.

This chain links TRBV14 with TRBJ2-1; D is perhaps TRBD2 (7 bases). This CDR3 spans 13 amino acids. Germline CDR1 SGHDN, CDR2 FVKESK. Trimming removed 4 bases at V and 14 bases at J, with 18 bases between. As DNA, the CDR3 is TGTGCCAGCAGCCTCCCACAGGGAGCGGGGAAGTTCTTC. This translates into CASSLPQGAGKFF.

This rearrangement joins TRBV25-1 to TRBJ2-1, with TRBD2 matching over 10 bases. CDR3 size: 13 residues. V dropped 6 bases and J dropped 9; count of bases not matched to a gene: 5. CDR1 and CDR2 (germline): MGHDK, SYGVNS. The CDR3 DNA follows: TGTGCCAGCAGCCTACTAGCGGGGACTGAGCAGTTCTTC. It translates to CASSLLAGTEQFF.

This clone has only a few counts. The chain links TRBV4-3 to TRBJ1-3, with no clear D. Germline V gives CDR1 LGHNA, CDR2 YSLEER. This CDR3 has 16 amino acids. V lost 4 bases and J lost 2, with 15 bases in between. The CDR3 DNA reads as TGCGCCAGCAGCCCCTCGGCATGGGCAGCTGGAAACACCATATATTTT. This sequence encodes CASSPSAWAAGNTIYF.

The V gene is TRBV27, the J gene TRBJ2-7; 7 bases are shared with TRBD1. V gave up 8 bases and J gave up 1 base; unmatched junction bases: 8. CDR1 MNHEY and CDR2 SMNVEV come from the germline V gene (reference sequence). This CDR3 has 14 residues. CDR3 DNA: TGTGCCAGCTCGCGAAGGACAGGATCCTACGAGCAGTACTTC. Its translation is CASSRRTGSYEQYF.

V is TRBV6-1 and J is TRBJ2-7; 7 nucleotides match TRBD1. This CDR3 comprises 13 residues. In germline, CDR1 is MNHNS, CDR2 SASEGT. Trimming cost V 6 bases and J 6 bases; bases outside gene matches: 8. The CDR3 nucleotides read TGTGCCAGCAGAGAGGGGGCTCGGAGCGAGCAGTACTTC. Protein product: CASREGARSEQYF.

The chain has TRBV7-9 and TRBJ1-4; D remains unclear. Per germline, CDR1 SEHNR and CDR2 FQNEAQ (reference sequence). The CDR3 covers 14 residues. V was cut by 5 bases and J by 0 bases, with 7 bases left in between. This CDR3 is CASSLSATNEKLFF. The CDR3 nucleotides read TGTGCCAGCAGCCTCTCTGCAACTAATGAAAAACTGTTTTTT.

V gene TRBV15 combines with J gene TRBJ2-1, with no clear D. The CDR3 runs to 14 residues. V gave up 2 bases and J gave up 5 bases, with 10 bases separating them. CDR1 LNHNV and CDR2 YYDKDF come from the germline V gene (reference sequence). The CDR3 protein is CATSRNQLNNEQFF. The CDR3 region has the DNA TGTGCCACCAGCAGAAACCAACTGAACAATGAGCAGTTCTTC. Drawing the rest from reference TRBV15 and TRBJ2-1, the complete variable domain is DAMVIQNPRYQVTQFGKPVTLSCSQTLNHNVMYWYQQKSSQAPKLLFHYYDKDFNNEADTPDNFQSRRPNTSFCFLDIRSPGLGDTAMYLCATSRNQLNNEQFFGPGTRLTVL.

This rearrangement joins TRBV7-2 to TRBJ2-2; a weak D match, TRBD2 (5 bases). The CDR3 length is 14 residues. CDR1 SGHTA and CDR2 FQGNSA come from the germline V gene. Trimming shortened V by 5 bases and J by 4 bases, and 11 bases separated the two germline ends. CDR3 coding DNA: TGTGCCAGCAGCCCGAGGACTGGCACCGGGGAGCTGTTTTTT. It specifies CASSPRTGTGELFF.

In this sample, this clone turned up once. The chain has TRBV19 and TRBJ2-5; 11 nucleotides align to TRBD2. J lost 5 bases, V lost 5 bases, and 13 bases had no gene match. Germline CDR1 is LNHDA and CDR2 is SQIVND (reference sequence). CDR3 length: 17 amino acids. The CDR3 spells CASSPRTLAGGSETQYF. The DNA of the CDR3 is TGTGCCAGTAGTCCAAGAACTCTAGCGGGGGGAAGTGAGACCCAGTACTTC.

This chain links TRBV6-5 with TRBJ2-7; perhaps TRBD1 as D (6 bases). V was cut by 2 bases and J by 6 bases, with 11 bases left in between. This CDR3 is built from 13 residues. Germline CDR1 MNHEY, CDR2 SVGAGI. In DNA form, the CDR3 reads TGTGCCAGCAGTTACGGGGCAGGGGCCGAGCAGTACTTC. This translates into CASSYGAGAEQYF.

The chain carries TRBV19 and TRBJ2-2; TRBD2 is a possible D gene (6 bases). The germline gives CDR1 LNHDA, CDR2 SQIVND (reference sequence). The CDR3 is made up of 17 amino acids. V lost 5 bases to trimming and J lost 4 bases, with 20 bases between them. The CDR3 region is CASSQGRDSFGTGELFF. Here the CDR3 DNA reads TGTGCCAGTAGTCAGGGCCGGGACTCCTTCGGCACCGGGGAGCTGTTTTTT.

The chain couples TRBV5-3 to TRBJ2-1; 10 bases line up with TRBD2. TRBV5-3 is filed as an ORF, its function uncertain. The CDR3 runs to 15 residues. Losses at the gene ends were 8 bases for V and 5 bases for J; bases not matched to a gene: 10. In DNA, the CDR3 is TGTGCCAGTTTGGTCCCCCTAGCGGGAGACAATGAGCAGTTCTTC. It yields the protein CASLVPLAGDNEQFF.

The chain combines TRBV4-3 with TRBJ1-4; 8 bases agree with TRBD1. This CDR3 has 16 residues. The ends lost 3 bases at V and 4 bases at J; junction bases unmatched: 7. Germline CDR1 and CDR2: LGHNA and YSLEER. CDR3 sequence (DNA): TGCGCCAGCAGCCATGATACCGGGACAGGTAATGAAAAACTGTTTTTT. Translated, it gives CASSHDTGTGNEKLFF.

The rearrangement links TRBV10-3 to TRBJ1-2, with a possible D match to TRBD1 (5 bases). The CDR3 contains 11 residues. The germline V gene has CDR1 ENHRY and CDR2 SYGVKD. Trimming shortened V by 7 bases and J by 4 bases, and 7 bases separated the two germline ends. CDR3 region: CAIKDTYGYTF. Here the CDR3 DNA reads TGTGCCATCAAGGACACCTATGGCTACACCTTC.

The V and J genes are TRBV7-9 and TRBJ2-5; 8 nucleotides match TRBD2. Germline lookup yields CDR1 SEHNR and CDR2 FQNEAQ (reference sequence). The junction had 12 bases not matched to a gene; V was cut back by 4 bases and J by 5 bases. The CDR3 spans 16 residues. The CDR3 is CASSSNLAGRGETQYF. DNA of the CDR3: TGTGCCAGCAGCTCCAACCTAGCGGGCCGGGGGGAGACCCAGTACTTC.

The chain uses TRBV12-5 and TRBJ1-5; D is uncertain. V lost 6 bases to trimming and J lost 1 base, with 13 bases between them. CDR1 is LGHNT, CDR2 FRNRAP, per germline. The CDR3 covers 15 residues. CDR3 region: CASGPDGGSNQPQHF. In DNA form, the CDR3 reads TGTGCTAGTGGACCGGACGGAGGGAGCAATCAGCCCCAGCATTTT.

This rearrangement joins TRBV27 to TRBJ1-4, with D possibly matching TRBD1 (5 bases). CDR1 is MNHEY, CDR2 SMNVEV, per germline (reference sequence). Trimming removed 1 base from V and 6 bases from J, with 12 bases in between. This CDR3 comprises 15 residues. The CDR3 loop is CASSLYGREDEKLFF. The CDR3 coding sequence is TGTGCCAGCAGTTTATATGGCAGGGAGGATGAAAAACTGTTTTTT.

The CDR3 sequence is CASSYEAGSSYEQYF. For the CDR3, the DNA is TGTGCCAGCAGTTACGAAGCGGGGAGCTCCTACGAGCAGTACTTC. J is TRBJ2-7 and V is TRBV6-6, with 7 bases identical to TRBD2. Germline CDR1 MNHNY, CDR2 SVGAGI (reference sequence). With 2 bases clipped from V and 0 bases from J, the junction kept 4 bases outside the gene matches. This CDR3 region has 15 residues.

V is TRBV7-8 and J is TRBJ1-1; D might be TRBD1 (6 bases). The germline V and J ends were trimmed by 2 bases and 4 bases, with 20 bases remaining between them. Germline V gene lookup returns CDR1 SGHVS and CDR2 FQNEAQ. CDR3 length: 17 amino acids. CDR3 coding DNA: TGTGCCAGCAGCTTAATCGGGGTTAGGGGGTCGGGCACTGAAGCTTTCTTT. Its translation: CASSLIGVRGSGTEAFF. The whole variable domain, remainder taken from reference TRBV7-8 and TRBJ1-1, is GAGVSQSPRYKVAKRGQDVALRCDPISGHVSLFWYQQALGQGPEFLTYFQNEAQLDKSGLPSDRFFAERPEGSVSTLKIQRTQQEDSAVYLCASSLIGVRGSGTEAFFGQGTRLTVV.

V usage is TRBV28 and J usage is TRBJ1-3; D is unclear. Germline loops: CDR1 MDHEN, CDR2 SYDVKM. There are 13 residues in the CDR3. The ends were cut back, 1 base at V and 4 bases at J, with 5 bases in the middle. In nucleotides, the CDR3 is TGTGCCAGCAGTTTATCTGTGGGAAACACCATATATTTT. It is translated as CASSLSVGNTIYF. Variable domain in full (rest from reference TRBV28 and TRBJ1-3): DVKVTQSSRYLVKRTGEKVFLECVQDMDHENMFWYRQDPGLGLRLIYFSYDVKMKEKGDIPEGYSVSREKKERFSLILESASTNQTSMYLCASSLSVGNTIYFGEGSWLTVV.

Notes on this clone: This CDR3 is also generated by other DNA sequences in the sample. V is TRBV27 and J is TRBJ1-6; D not resolved. The CDR3 is 13 amino acids. Germline values: CDR1 MNHEY, CDR2 SMNVEV (reference sequence). V was clipped by 2 bases and J by 7 bases, with 6 bases between them. CDR3 coding DNA: TGTGCCAGCAGTTTAAACAGAAATTCACCCCTCCACTTT. Encoded protein: CASSLNRNSPLHF.

The chain couples TRBV7-9 to TRBJ2-5; the match to TRBD1 covers 7 bases. V lost 1 base and J lost 5; bases outside the gene matches: 13. Germline V gene data show CDR1 as SEHNR and CDR2 as FQNEAQ (reference sequence). This CDR3 has 17 amino acids. The CDR3 spells CASSLGGPDRRRETQYF. CDR3 sequence (DNA): TGTGCCAGCAGCTTAGGGGGGCCGGACAGGCGCAGGGAGACCCAGTACTTC.

The chain carries TRBV4-2 and TRBJ2-6, with D uncertain. From germline, CDR1 is LGHNA and CDR2 YNFKEQ. The V end lost 4 bases, the J end lost 0 bases, and 13 bases lay between the germline ends. CDR3 length: 17 residues. CDR3 region: CASSLEFTTSGANVLTF. CDR3 DNA: TGTGCCAGCAGCCTTGAATTTACAACCTCTGGGGCCAACGTCCTGACTTTC.

On this clone itself: A junction boundary mismatches the germline segment, possibly from a read error. The chain is built from TRBV2 and TRBJ2-3; 9 bases fit TRBD1. From germline, CDR1 is SNHLY and CDR2 FYNNEI. The CDR3 runs to 14 residues. This chain's CDR3 is CASRGDRDTNTQYF. The CDR3 DNA reads as TGTGCCAGCAGGGGGGACAGGGACACAAATACGCAGTATTTT.

V usage is TRBV11-2 and J usage is TRBJ2-1; 8 nucleotides line up with TRBD1. The germline gives CDR1 SGHAT, CDR2 FQNNGV. This CDR3 spans 13 amino acids. Trimming removed 4 bases from V and 8 bases from J; junction bases left unmatched: 4. The CDR3: CASSYDRGYEQFF. Here the CDR3 DNA reads TGTGCCAGCAGCTACGACAGGGGCTATGAGCAGTTCTTC.

The chain links TRBV4-1 to TRBJ2-1, with 12 nucleotides matching TRBD2. Trimming removed 4 bases from V and 8 bases from J; junction bases left unmatched: 9. The germline V gene has CDR1 MGHRA and CDR2 YSYEKL. CDR3 size: 16 residues. CDR3 loop: CASSLTSGRPVDEQFF. The CDR3 bases are TGCGCCAGCAGCCTAACTAGCGGGAGGCCCGTTGATGAGCAGTTCTTC.

This clone was counted only a few times. This chain connects TRBV28 to TRBJ1-5; 9 nucleotides match TRBD1. Germline V lookup: CDR1 MDHEN, CDR2 SYDVKM. Trimming at V came to 6 bases and at J to 2 bases, leaving 8 bases not matched to a gene. This CDR3 comprises 16 residues. CDR3 sequence (DNA): TGTGCCAGCAGGCACAGGGGGCCTGTAGGCAATCAGCCCCAGCATTTT. Translation: CASRHRGPVGNQPQHF.